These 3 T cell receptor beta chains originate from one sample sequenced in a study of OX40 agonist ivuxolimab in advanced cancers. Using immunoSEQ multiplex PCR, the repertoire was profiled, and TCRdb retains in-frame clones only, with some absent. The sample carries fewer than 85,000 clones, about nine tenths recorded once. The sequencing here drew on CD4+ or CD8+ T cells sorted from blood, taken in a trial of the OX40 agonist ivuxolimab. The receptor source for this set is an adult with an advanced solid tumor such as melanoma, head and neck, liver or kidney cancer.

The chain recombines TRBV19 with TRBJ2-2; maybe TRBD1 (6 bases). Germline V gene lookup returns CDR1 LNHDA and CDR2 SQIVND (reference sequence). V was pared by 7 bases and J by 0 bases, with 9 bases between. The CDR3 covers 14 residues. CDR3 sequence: CASKTGTNTGELFF. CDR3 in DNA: TGTGCCAGTAAAACAGGGACGAACACCGGGGAGCTGTTTTTT.

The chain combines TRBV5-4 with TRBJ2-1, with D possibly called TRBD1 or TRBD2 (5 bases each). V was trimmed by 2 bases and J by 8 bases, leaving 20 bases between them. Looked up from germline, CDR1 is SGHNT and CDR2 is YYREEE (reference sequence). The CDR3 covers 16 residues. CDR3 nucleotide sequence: TGTGCCAGCAGCTTCGGACCGGGGCCCCAAGGGGATGAGCAGTTCTTC. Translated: CASSFGPGPQGDEQFF.

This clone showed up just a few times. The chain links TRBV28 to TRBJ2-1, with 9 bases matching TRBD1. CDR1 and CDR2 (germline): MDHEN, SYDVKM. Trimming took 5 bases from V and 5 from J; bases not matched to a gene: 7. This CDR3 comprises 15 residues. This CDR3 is CASSPSGQGNNEQFF. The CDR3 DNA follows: TGTGCCAGCAGTCCGTCGGGACAGGGAAACAATGAGCAGTTCTTC. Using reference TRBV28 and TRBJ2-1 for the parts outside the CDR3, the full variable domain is DVKVTQSSRYLVKRTGEKVFLECVQDMDHENMFWYRQDPGLGLRLIYFSYDVKMKEKGDIPEGYSVSREKKERFSLILESASTNQTSMYLCASSPSGQGNNEQFFGPGTRLTVL.